This paragraph covers one T cell receptor beta chain sequence. The data were produced by immunoSEQ multiplex PCR, yet TCRdb's version contains in-frame clones alone and is incomplete. Of more than 25,000 clones in the sample, approximately 88% are singletons; the top ten hold roughly 7.4%. Trimming took 4 bases from V and 8 from J, leaving 19 bases between them. The CDR3 covers 15 residues. Germline V CDR1 and CDR2: SGDLS, YYNGEE. This entry comes from a study of T cell changes during pregnancy in multiple sclerosis. The receptor was derived from a female donor with multiple sclerosis, enrolled in a pregnancy study. Sequencing was performed on CD8+ T cells from peripheral blood mononuclear cells, taken before pregnancy. J is TRBJ2-4 and V is TRBV9; a possible D gene is TRBD2 (6 bases). The CDR3 reads CASSSQWGVDDIQYF. CDR3 sequence (DNA): TGTGCCAGCAGCTCTCAGTGGGGGGTGGATGACATTCAGTACTTC.